This T cell receptor (beta chain) was found in a study of cytomegalovirus exposure and HLA in healthy donors. Study summary: Sequencing of 150 million to 200 million T cells in an earlier analysis found around 100 million unique TCR beta sequences. Study observations and caveats: Sequencing likely produced, as an artifact, a cluster of highly shared sequence variants.

The PCR ran on 60 Vbeta and 13 Jbeta primers. Produced via immunoSEQ multiplex PCR; TCRdb's table is partial and in-frame only. The repertoire holds some 190,000 clones, with approximately 70% as singletons. Trimming took 6 bases from V and 0 from J, leaving 18 bases between them. The CDR3 runs 16 residues. Germline V lookup: CDR1 SGHRS, CDR2 YFSETQ. In the case of this clone: Antigen unknown.

The rearrangement uses TRBV5-1 and TRBJ1-1; a weak D match, TRBD1 (5 bases). The material sequenced was PBMCs. This receptor was identified in a woman in her 30s in good health and CMV-seropositive. The CDR3 protein is CASTPRSGVMNTEAFF. CDR3 sequence (DNA): TGCGCCAGCACCCCGAGGTCGGGGGTTATGAACACTGAAGCTTTCTTT.